What follows are 27 T cell receptor beta chains derived from one specimen sequenced in a study of T-cell memory formation after mild COVID-19. MiXCR was run by TCRdb on the 5' RACE reads, yielding one entry per CDR3 protein. Of under 550,000 distinct CDR3 sequences listed, 18% are singletons. Material: PBMCs or a T cell subset sorted from them (not recorded which). All receptors come from an adult woman who had mild COVID-19 (a few samples of this study predate the infection). Cell type and time point are not known.

This clonotype appeared a few times. This chain uses TRBV6-2 or TRBV6-3 with TRBJ2-5; 7 bases line up with TRBD2. This CDR3 contains 15 residues. Germline assignment: CDR1 MNHEY and CDR2 SVGEGT. V was clipped by 1 base and J by 5 bases; unmatched bases: 7. The CDR3 DNA reads as TGTGCCAGCAGTTACTACGGCGGGGAGGGGGAGACCCAGTACTTC. It is translated as CASSYYGGEGETQYF.

This clonotype has a count of ten or more. The CDR3 DNA sequence: TGTGCCAGTTTCTCCGGGGAAAGGAACAATGAGCAGTTCTTC. This sequence encodes CASFSGERNNEQFF. The rearrangement links TRBV27 to TRBJ2-1; D possibly corresponds to TRBD2 (5 bases). The ends were cut back, 9 bases at V and 5 bases at J, with 17 bases in the middle. The CDR3 is 14 amino acids. Looked up from germline, CDR1 is MNHEY and CDR2 is SMNVEV (reference sequence).

The table lists this clonotype with a few counts. This sequence joins TRBV7-9 and TRBJ2-3; 9 bases are shared with TRBD1. In germline, CDR1 is SEHNR, CDR2 FQNEAQ (reference sequence). This CDR3 has 15 amino acids. V shed 5 bases and J 1 base; nucleotides not matched to a gene: 4. CDR3 amino acids: CASSDTGGGTDTQYF. DNA of the CDR3: TGTGCCAGCAGCGACACAGGGGGCGGCACAGATACGCAGTATTTT.

A few counts support this clonotype. Written as DNA, the CDR3 is TGTGCCAGCAGTGAGGCCCGACGGTACACTGAAGCTTTCTTT. Residues: CASSEARRYTEAFF. The chain combines TRBV25-1 with TRBJ1-1, with D unresolved. The germline V and J ends were trimmed by 3 bases and 3 bases, with 11 bases remaining between them. The CDR3 spans 14 residues. Germline values: CDR1 MGHDK, CDR2 SYGVNS.

This clonotype has a handful of counts. The chain employs TRBV24-1 and TRBJ2-1; TRBD2 agrees at 8 bases. V was pared by 1 base and J by 6 bases, with 7 bases of the junction left unmatched. The CDR3 length is 16 residues. Germline-derived CDR1 and CDR2 are KGHDR and SFDVKD. CDR3: CATSDLLAGGGNEQFF. The CDR3 DNA sequence: TGTGCCACCAGTGATTTATTGGCGGGAGGTGGCAATGAGCAGTTCTTC.

This clonotype was counted a few times. The rearrangement joins TRBV9 to TRBJ2-1; D may match TRBD1 or TRBD2 (5 bases each). The CDR3 length is 15 residues. CDR1 and CDR2 from the germline V gene are SGDLS and YYNGEE. V was trimmed by 4 bases and J by 6 bases, leaving 17 bases between them. The CDR3 here is CASSPRGFPGNEQFF. The CDR3 region has the DNA TGTGCCAGCAGCCCCCGGGGCTTCCCGGGCAATGAGCAGTTCTTC.

V usage is TRBV28 and J usage is TRBJ2-1; D may be TRBD1 (5 bases). V shed 7 bases and J shed 3 bases, with 13 bases lying between them. The CDR3 is 14 amino acids. Per germline, CDR1 MDHEN and CDR2 SYDVKM. This CDR3 is CASTLGQGYNEQFF. The CDR3 coding sequence is TGTGCCAGCACTCTGGGGCAGGGCTACAATGAGCAGTTCTTC. Full variable domain (outside the CDR3, taken from reference TRBV28 and TRBJ2-1): DVKVTQSSRYLVKRTGEKVFLECVQDMDHENMFWYRQDPGLGLRLIYFSYDVKMKEKGDIPEGYSVSREKKERFSLILESASTNQTSMYLCASTLGQGYNEQFFGPGTRLTVL.

This clonotype was counted between two and nine times. The rearrangement links TRBV7-6 to TRBJ1-1; D is unclear. Trimming cost V 5 bases and J 2 bases, with 12 bases left between them. The CDR3 is 14 residues long. CDR1 and CDR2 from the germline V gene are SGHVS and FNYEAQ. DNA of the CDR3: TGTGCCAGCAGCCCGACCCAATTCAACACTGAAGCTTTCTTT. It codes for CASSPTQFNTEAFF.

This clonotype has only a few counts. The chain is built from TRBV18 and TRBJ1-1; unclear D gene. The V end lost 2 bases, the J end lost 4 bases, and 8 bases lay between the germline ends. Looked up from germline, CDR1 is KGHSH and CDR2 is LQKENI. CDR3 size: 13 residues. The CDR3 DNA is TGTGCCAGCTCACCAATTACGGGCACTGAAGCTTTCTTT. This encodes CASSPITGTEAFF.

This clonotype appeared once. J is TRBJ2-1 and V is TRBV9, with TRBD1 identical over 7 bases. CDR1 is SGDLS and CDR2 is YYNGEE in the germline V gene. CDR3 size: 14 residues. J gave up 8 bases and V 0 bases, and 5 bases lay outside the gene matches. The CDR3 sequence: CASSVGTGGDEQFF. The CDR3 nucleotides are TGTGCCAGCAGCGTAGGGACAGGAGGCGATGAGCAGTTCTTC.

This clonotype has just a few counts. The chain combines TRBV12-3 or TRBV12-4 with TRBJ1-2; 8 positions agree with TRBD1. CDR3 length: 16 amino acids. Losses at the gene ends were 6 bases for V and 8 bases for J; bases not matched to a gene: 17. The CDR3 bases are TGTGCCAGCAGGCCTCGGACAGGGCGGGGTCCCCGAGGCTACACCTTC. This codes for CASRPRTGRGPRGYTF.

The V call is TRBV18, the J call TRBJ2-2; no firm D call. Trimming stripped 5 bases from V and 0 bases from J, with 4 bases between. The CDR3 covers 13 residues. Per germline, CDR1 KGHSH and CDR2 LQKENI. The chain's CDR3 is CASSASNTGELFF. Written as DNA, the CDR3 is TGTGCCAGCTCAGCTTCGAACACCGGGGAGCTGTTTTTT.

The J gene is TRBJ2-7, the V gene TRBV20-1, with D perhaps assigned TRBD1 or TRBD2 (5 bases each). Germline assignment: CDR1 DFQATT and CDR2 SNEGSKA (reference sequence). The CDR3 loop spans 15 amino acids. Trimming removed 4 bases at V and 2 bases at J, with 18 bases between. The CDR3 loop reads CSATRGDREPYEQYF. The CDR3 nucleotides read TGCAGTGCTACCCGAGGGGACCGGGAACCCTACGAGCAGTACTTC.

This clonotype was seen only a few times. The V and J genes are TRBV5-1 and TRBJ1-1; D gene unclear. The CDR3 spans 15 residues. Germline V CDR1 and CDR2: SGHRS, YFSETQ. Trimming removed 0 bases at V and 2 bases at J, with 11 bases between. CDR3 sequence reads: CASSLVGRLNTEAFF. In DNA form, the CDR3 reads TGCGCCAGCAGCTTGGTGGGCAGGTTAAACACTGAAGCTTTCTTT.

This clonotype was observed a handful of times. V and J are TRBV6-5 and TRBJ2-7; perhaps TRBD1 as D (5 bases). There are 14 residues in the CDR3. V was trimmed by 2 bases and J by 4 bases, leaving 12 bases between them. CDR1 and CDR2 from the germline V gene are MNHEY and SVGAGI. The CDR3 protein is CASSYRGRGYEQYF. Here the CDR3 DNA reads TGTGCCAGCAGTTACAGGGGCAGAGGATACGAGCAGTACTTC.

There are a few counts of this clonotype. The chain combines TRBV30 with TRBJ1-1; D possibly corresponds to TRBD1 (6 bases). Trimming removed 4 bases at V and 7 bases at J, with 13 bases between. The CDR3 runs 12 residues. Germline V CDR1 and CDR2: GTSNPN, SVGIG (reference sequence). CDR3 region: CAWKQGINEAFF. DNA of the CDR3: TGTGCCTGGAAACAGGGAATTAATGAAGCTTTCTTT.

This CDR3 reads CSVGRTGVRVAEQFF. The CDR3 DNA follows: TGCAGCGTTGGAAGGACAGGGGTAAGGGTTGCTGAGCAGTTCTTC. This chain uses TRBV29-1 with TRBJ2-1; the match to TRBD1 covers 9 bases. Per germline, CDR1 SQVTM and CDR2 ANQGSEA. The CDR3 spans 15 residues. V lost 4 bases, J lost 9 bases, and 13 bases stayed unmatched.

The genes are TRBV20-1 and TRBJ1-1; no clear D gene. Per the germline V gene, CDR1 is DFQATT and CDR2 is SNEGSKA (reference sequence). Between the trimmed V and J ends, which lost 0 bases and 3 bases, there was a span of 8 bases. CDR3 size: 13 residues. Here the CDR3 DNA reads TGCAGTGCTAGAGATCTCCGAGACACTGAAGCTTTCTTT. This translates into CSARDLRDTEAFF.

This clonotype has at least ten counts. This chain connects TRBV7-9 to TRBJ1-1; TRBD1 matches 7 bases. The CDR3 spans 15 residues. V gave up 3 bases and J gave up 3 bases; unmatched junction bases: 7. The germline CDR1 and CDR2 sequences are SEHNR and FQNEAQ (reference sequence). This CDR3 is CASSLAPGGDTEAFF. CDR3 coding DNA: TGTGCCAGCAGCTTGGCCCCAGGGGGAGACACTGAAGCTTTCTTT. The full variable domain, its missing parts supplied by reference TRBV7-9 and TRBJ1-1, is DTGVSQNPRHKITKRGQNVTFRCDPISEHNRLYWYRQTLGQGPEFLTYFQNEAQLEKSRLLSDRFSAERPKGSFSTLEIQRTEQGDSAMYLCASSLAPGGDTEAFFGQGTRLTVV.

This clonotype was detected only a few times. Here the CDR3 DNA reads TGTGCCAGCAGCTCGACAGGGGGCCTGCCAGATACGCAGTATTTT. It codes for CASSSTGGLPDTQYF. The chain recombines TRBV7-9 with TRBJ2-3; the match to TRBD1 covers 10 bases. Trimming at V came to 4 bases and at J to 4 bases, leaving 5 bases not matched to a gene. The CDR3 has 15 amino acids. Germline-derived CDR1 and CDR2 are SEHNR and FQNEAQ (reference sequence).

V is TRBV5-1 and J is TRBJ1-3, with a weak D call TRBD1 (6 bases). V was cut by 4 bases and J by 0 bases, with 11 bases left in between. This CDR3 contains 15 residues. Per the germline V gene, CDR1 is SGHRS and CDR2 is YFSETQ. CDR3 protein: CASSPGTSSGNTIYF. The CDR3 region has the DNA TGCGCCAGCAGCCCAGGGACAAGCTCTGGAAACACCATATATTTT.

This clonotype was seen only a few times. The chain recombines TRBV20-1 with TRBJ2-1, with D possibly matching TRBD2 (6 bases). The CDR3 is 13 residues long. The germline V and J ends were trimmed by 1 base and 5 bases, with 9 bases remaining between them. From germline, CDR1 is DFQATT and CDR2 SNEGSKA (reference sequence). The chain's CDR3 is CSARGRGDNEQFF. The CDR3 DNA reads as TGCAGTGCTAGAGGGAGGGGCGACAATGAGCAGTTCTTC.

This chain joins TRBV24-1 and TRBJ2-2; weak D call: TRBD2 (5 bases). Trimming removed 6 bases at V and 2 bases at J, with 12 bases between. CDR1 and CDR2 from the germline V gene are KGHDR and SFDVKD. CDR3 length: 15 residues. The CDR3 sequence: CATSSERENTGELFF. The CDR3 DNA reads as TGTGCCACCAGTTCCGAGAGGGAAAACACCGGGGAGCTGTTTTTT.

The chain couples TRBV18 to TRBJ2-4, with 10 nucleotides matching TRBD1. V gave up 5 bases and J gave up 8 bases; unmatched junction bases: 9. CDR3 length equals 15 residues. Germline V lookup: CDR1 KGHSH, CDR2 LQKENI. As DNA, the CDR3 is TGTGCCAGCTCATCCCGGGACAGGGGATGGGACATTCAGTACTTC. Encoded protein: CASSSRDRGWDIQYF.

V gene TRBV5-1 combines with J gene TRBJ2-5; 7 positions match TRBD2. Trimming removed 4 bases from V and 1 base from J; junction bases left unmatched: 7. This CDR3 has 15 amino acids. Looked up from germline, CDR1 is SGHRS and CDR2 is YFSETQ. The DNA of the CDR3 is TGCGCCAGCAGCCGGAGGGCGGGGGTCCAAGAGACCCAGTACTTC. It translates to CASSRRAGVQETQYF.

This clonotype was seen a handful of times. The chain joins TRBV12-3 or TRBV12-4 to TRBJ1-3; D gene uncertain. The CDR3 consists of 15 residues. V lost 1 base and J 0 bases, leaving 7 bases between the germline ends. CDR3 nucleotide sequence: TGTGCCAGCAGTTTAGGACTGACCTCTGGAAACACCATATATTTT. Translating it yields CASSLGLTSGNTIYF.

This clonotype was counted between two and nine times. This sequence joins TRBV6-2 or TRBV6-3 and TRBJ1-1, with a tentative D call TRBD1 (5 bases). This CDR3 has 16 residues. Germline loops: CDR1 MNHEY, CDR2 SVGEGT. The V end lost 2 bases, the J end lost 3 bases, and 16 bases lay between the germline ends. The CDR3 spells CASSYPSGGLYTEAFF. In nucleotides, the CDR3 is TGTGCCAGCAGTTACCCTTCGGGGGGGTTGTACACTGAAGCTTTCTTT.